The clone carrying this TCR beta chain appeared a few times. Original handling: Estimation of nucleated cell counts was performed using reference gene primer amplification. TCRdb keeps only in-frame clones here, not all; method: immunoSEQ multiplex PCR. D and trimming were read from the DNA, whereas the V and J calls and clone size are those reported in that table. The repertoire holds more than 300,000 clones, around nine tenths seen once, with approximately 1.8% in the top ten. The germline gives CDR1 LGHDT, CDR2 YNNKEL (reference sequence). This CDR3 spans 14 amino acids. Trimming left V 4 bases short and J 3 bases short, with 10 bases between. The data originate from a study of blood T cell repertoires in COVID-19. Overall study: Acute-phase and convalescent COVID-19 samples originated in the United States, Italy and Spain. Sources were T cells, B-cell-depleted T cells, or PBMCs; the material itself was cDNA or gDNA.

The specimen was peripheral blood. The clonotype was recovered from a woman aged 25 to 39 with COVID-19, enrolled during active disease. The chain combines TRBV3-1 (or the pseudogene TRBV3-2) with TRBJ1-3, with D perhaps TRBD1 (5 bases). The CDR3 coding sequence is TGTGCCAGCAGCCCCCTGACAGTTGGAAACACCATATATTTT. Amino acid sequence: CASSPLTVGNTIYF.